This T cell receptor (beta chain) was captured in a study of tumor-infiltrating lymphocytes in localized non-small cell lung cancer. Study-level information: Resected tumor was paired with non-adjacent uninvolved lung from the same patient.

Method: immunoSEQ multiplex PCR; TCRdb's copy keeps in-frame clones and lacks some. The sample has 27,000 or so clones; 70% to 90% are singletons. Trimming took 3 bases from V and 4 from J, leaving 15 bases between them. CDR3 length: 15 residues. Germline-derived CDR1 and CDR2 are ENHRY and SYGVKD. V gene TRBV10-3 combines with J gene TRBJ1-2; D is undetermined. Sequencing input: lung tumor tissue. The TCR was taken from a human donor with non-small cell lung cancer. Here the CDR3 reads CAISEYSGQGYGYTF. As DNA, the CDR3 is TGTGCCATCAGTGAATACAGCGGGCAAGGCTATGGCTACACCTTC.